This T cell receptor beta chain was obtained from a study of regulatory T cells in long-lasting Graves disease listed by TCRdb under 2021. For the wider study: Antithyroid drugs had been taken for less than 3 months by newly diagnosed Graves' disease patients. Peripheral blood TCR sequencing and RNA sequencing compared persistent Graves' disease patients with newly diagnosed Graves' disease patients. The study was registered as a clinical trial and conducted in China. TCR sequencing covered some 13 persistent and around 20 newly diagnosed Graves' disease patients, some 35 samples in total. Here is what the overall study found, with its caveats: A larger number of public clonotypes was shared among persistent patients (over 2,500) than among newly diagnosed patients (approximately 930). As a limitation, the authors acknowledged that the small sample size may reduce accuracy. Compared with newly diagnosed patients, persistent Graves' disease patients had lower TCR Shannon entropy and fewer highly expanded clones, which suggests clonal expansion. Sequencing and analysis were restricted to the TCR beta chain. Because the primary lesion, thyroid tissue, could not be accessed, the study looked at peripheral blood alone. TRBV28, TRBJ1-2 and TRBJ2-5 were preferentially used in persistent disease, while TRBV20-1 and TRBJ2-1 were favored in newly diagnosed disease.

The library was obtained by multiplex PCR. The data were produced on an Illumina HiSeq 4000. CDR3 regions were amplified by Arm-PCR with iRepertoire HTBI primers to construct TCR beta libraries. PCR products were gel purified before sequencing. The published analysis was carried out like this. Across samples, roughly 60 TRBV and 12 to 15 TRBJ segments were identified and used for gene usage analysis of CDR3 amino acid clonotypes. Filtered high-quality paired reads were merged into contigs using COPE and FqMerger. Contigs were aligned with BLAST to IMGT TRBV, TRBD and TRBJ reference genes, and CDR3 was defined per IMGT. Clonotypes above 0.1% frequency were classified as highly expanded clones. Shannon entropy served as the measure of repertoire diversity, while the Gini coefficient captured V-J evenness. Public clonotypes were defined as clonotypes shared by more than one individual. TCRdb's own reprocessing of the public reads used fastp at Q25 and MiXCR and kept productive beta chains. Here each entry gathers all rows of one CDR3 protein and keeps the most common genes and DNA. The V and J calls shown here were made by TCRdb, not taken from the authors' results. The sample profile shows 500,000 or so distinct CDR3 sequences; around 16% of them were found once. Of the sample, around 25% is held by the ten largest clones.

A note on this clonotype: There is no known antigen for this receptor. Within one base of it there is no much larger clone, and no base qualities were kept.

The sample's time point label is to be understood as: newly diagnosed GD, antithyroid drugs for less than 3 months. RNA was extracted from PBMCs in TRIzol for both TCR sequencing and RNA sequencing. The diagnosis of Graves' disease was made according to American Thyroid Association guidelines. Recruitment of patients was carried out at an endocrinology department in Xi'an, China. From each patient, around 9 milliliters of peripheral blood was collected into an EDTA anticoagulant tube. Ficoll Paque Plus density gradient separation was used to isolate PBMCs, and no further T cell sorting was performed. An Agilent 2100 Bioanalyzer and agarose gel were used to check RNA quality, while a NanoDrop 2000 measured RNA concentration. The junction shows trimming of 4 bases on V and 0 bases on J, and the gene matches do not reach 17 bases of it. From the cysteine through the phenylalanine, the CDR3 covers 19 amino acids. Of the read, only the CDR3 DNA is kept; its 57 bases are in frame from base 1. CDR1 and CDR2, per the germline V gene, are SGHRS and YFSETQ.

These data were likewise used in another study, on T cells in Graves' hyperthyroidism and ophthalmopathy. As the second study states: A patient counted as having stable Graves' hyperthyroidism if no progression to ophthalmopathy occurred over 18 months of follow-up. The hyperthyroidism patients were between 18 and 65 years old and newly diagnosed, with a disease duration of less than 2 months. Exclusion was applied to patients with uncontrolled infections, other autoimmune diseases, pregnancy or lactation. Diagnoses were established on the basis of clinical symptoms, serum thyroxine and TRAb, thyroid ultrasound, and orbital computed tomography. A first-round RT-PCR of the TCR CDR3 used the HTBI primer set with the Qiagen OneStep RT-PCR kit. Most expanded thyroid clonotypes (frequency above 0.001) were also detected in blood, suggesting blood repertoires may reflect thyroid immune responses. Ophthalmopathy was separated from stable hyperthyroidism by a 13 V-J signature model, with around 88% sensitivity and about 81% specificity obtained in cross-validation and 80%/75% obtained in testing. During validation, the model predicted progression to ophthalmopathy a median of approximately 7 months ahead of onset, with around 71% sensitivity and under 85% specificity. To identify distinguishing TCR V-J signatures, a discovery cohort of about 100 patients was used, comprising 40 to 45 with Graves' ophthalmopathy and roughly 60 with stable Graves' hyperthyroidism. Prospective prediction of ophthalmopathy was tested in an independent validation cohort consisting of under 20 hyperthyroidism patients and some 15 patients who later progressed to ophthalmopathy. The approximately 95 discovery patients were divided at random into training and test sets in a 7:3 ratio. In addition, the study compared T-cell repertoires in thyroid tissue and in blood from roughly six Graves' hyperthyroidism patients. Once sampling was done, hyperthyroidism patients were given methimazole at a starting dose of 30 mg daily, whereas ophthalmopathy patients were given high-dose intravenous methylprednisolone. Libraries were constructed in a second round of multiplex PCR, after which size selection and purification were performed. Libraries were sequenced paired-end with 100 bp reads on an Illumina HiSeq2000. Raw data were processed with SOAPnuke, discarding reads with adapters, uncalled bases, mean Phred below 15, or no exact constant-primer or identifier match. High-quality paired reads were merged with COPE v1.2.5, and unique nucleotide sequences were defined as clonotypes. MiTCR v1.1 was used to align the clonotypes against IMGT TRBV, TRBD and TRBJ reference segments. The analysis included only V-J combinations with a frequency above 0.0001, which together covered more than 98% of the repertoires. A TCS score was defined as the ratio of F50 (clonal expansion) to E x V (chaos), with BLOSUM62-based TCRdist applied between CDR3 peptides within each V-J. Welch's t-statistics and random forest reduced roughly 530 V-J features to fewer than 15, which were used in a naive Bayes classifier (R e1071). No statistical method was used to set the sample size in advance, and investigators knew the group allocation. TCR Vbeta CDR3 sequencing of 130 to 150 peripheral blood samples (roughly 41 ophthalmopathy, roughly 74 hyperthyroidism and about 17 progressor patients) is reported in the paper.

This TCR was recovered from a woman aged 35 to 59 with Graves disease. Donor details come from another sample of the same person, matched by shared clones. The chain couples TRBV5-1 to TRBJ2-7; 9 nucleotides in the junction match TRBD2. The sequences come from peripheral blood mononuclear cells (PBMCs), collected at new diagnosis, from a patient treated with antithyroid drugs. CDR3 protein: CASSIGDKISGGLSYEQYF. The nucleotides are TGCGCCAGCAGCATCGGAGACAAGATTAGCGGGGGCCTCTCCTACGAGCAGTACTTC. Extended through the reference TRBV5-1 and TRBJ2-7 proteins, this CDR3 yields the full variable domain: KAGVTQTPRYLIKTRGQQVTLSCSPISGHRSVSWYQQTPGQGLQFLFEYFSETQRNKGNFPGRFSGRQFSNSRSEMNVSTLELGDSALYLCASSIGDKISGGLSYEQYFGPGTRLTVT.